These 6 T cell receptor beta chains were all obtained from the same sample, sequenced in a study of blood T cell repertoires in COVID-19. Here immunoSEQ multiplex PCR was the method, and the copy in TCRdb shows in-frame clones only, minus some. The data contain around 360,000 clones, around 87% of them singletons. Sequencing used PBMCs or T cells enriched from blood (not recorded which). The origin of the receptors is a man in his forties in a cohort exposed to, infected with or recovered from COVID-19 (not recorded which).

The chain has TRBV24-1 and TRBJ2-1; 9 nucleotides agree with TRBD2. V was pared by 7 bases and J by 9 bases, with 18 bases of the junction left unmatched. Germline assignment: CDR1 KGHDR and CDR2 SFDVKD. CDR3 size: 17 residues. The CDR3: CATSNNRGGRASSEQFF. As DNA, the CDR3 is TGTGCCACCAGCAATAATCGGGGCGGGAGGGCCTCGAGTGAGCAGTTCTTC.

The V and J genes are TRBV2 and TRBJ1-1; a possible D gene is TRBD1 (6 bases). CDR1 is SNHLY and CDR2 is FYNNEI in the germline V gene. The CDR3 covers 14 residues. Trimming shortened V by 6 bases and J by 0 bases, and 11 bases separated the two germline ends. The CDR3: CASRPGVMNTEAFF. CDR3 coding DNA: TGTGCCAGCAGACCAGGGGTGATGAACACTGAAGCTTTCTTT.

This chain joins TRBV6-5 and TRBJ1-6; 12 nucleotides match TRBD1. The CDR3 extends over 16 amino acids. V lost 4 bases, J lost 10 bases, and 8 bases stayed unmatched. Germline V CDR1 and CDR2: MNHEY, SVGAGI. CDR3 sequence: CASSSLAGQGASPLHF. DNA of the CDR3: TGTGCCAGCAGTTCGCTTGCGGGACAGGGGGCCTCACCCCTCCACTTT.

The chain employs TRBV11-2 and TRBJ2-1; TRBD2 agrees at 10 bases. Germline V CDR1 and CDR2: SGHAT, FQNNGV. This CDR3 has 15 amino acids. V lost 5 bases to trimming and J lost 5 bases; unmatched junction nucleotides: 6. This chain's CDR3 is CASSLSGRADNEQFF. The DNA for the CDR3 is TGTGCCAGCAGCCTCAGCGGGAGGGCCGACAATGAGCAGTTCTTC.

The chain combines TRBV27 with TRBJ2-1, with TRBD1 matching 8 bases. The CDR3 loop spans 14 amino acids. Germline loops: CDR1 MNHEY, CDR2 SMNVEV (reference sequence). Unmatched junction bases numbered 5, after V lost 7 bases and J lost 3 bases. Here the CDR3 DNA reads TGTGCCAGCACTAGGGACAGGCTCTACAATGAGCAGTTCTTC. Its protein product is CASTRDRLYNEQFF.

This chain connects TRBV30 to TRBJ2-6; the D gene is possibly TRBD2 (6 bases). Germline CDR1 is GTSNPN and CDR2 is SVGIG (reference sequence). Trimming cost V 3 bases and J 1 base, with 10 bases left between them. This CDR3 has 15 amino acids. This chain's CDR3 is CAWRKGRSGANVLTF. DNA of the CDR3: TGTGCCTGGAGGAAAGGGAGGTCTGGGGCCAACGTCCTGACTTTC.